A single sample gave rise to the 9 T cell receptor beta chains below, sequenced in a study of blood T cell repertoires in COVID-19. Sequencing was performed with immunoSEQ multiplex PCR; in TCRdb, only in-frame clones are kept and a portion is missing. The table has approximately 240,000 clones, 70% to 90% seen once. The sequenced material came from peripheral blood. The receptors were gathered from a woman aged 40 to 55 who had recovered from COVID-19.

In regard to this clone: Distinct nucleotide sequences in the sample also encode this CDR3. This chain joins TRBV19 and TRBJ1-2; TRBD1 might be the D (5 bases). The CDR3 has 12 residues. Germline loops: CDR1 LNHDA, CDR2 SQIVND (reference sequence). Between the trimmed V and J ends, which lost 5 bases and 4 bases, there was a span of 8 bases. The CDR3 reads CASSRDSYGYTF. CDR3 nucleotides: TGTGCCAGTAGTCGAGACAGCTATGGCTACACCTTC.

This clone was detected once. The V and J genes are TRBV19 and TRBJ1-2; possible D gene TRBD1, 5 bases. CDR1 and CDR2 from the germline V gene are LNHDA and SQIVND (reference sequence). The CDR3 spans 17 residues. Trimming took 2 bases from V and 4 from J, leaving 20 bases between them. The CDR3 DNA reads TGTGCCAGTAGTATAACCCCGGGGAGGGGACTTGGCTATGGCTACACCTTC. Residues: CASSITPGRGLGYGYTF.

This clone has just one count. The CDR3 DNA follows: TGTGCCAGCAGTTTCTCTCGGGACAGCTACGAGCAGTACTTC. Translation gives CASSFSRDSYEQYF. V and J are TRBV6-6 and TRBJ2-7; 7 bases align to TRBD1. V was clipped by 4 bases and J by 3 bases; unmatched bases: 6. This CDR3 spans 14 amino acids. Germline V CDR1 and CDR2: MNHNY, SVGAGI (reference sequence).

The chain has TRBV6-6 and TRBJ1-5; 11 bases align to TRBD1. The CDR3 is made up of 15 amino acids. With 5 bases clipped from V and 3 bases from J, the junction kept 3 bases outside the gene matches. Germline V gene lookup returns CDR1 MNHNY and CDR2 SVGAGI (reference sequence). The DNA for the CDR3 is TGTGCCAGCAGTGACGGACAGGGGGCCAATCAGCCCCAGCATTTT. Translated, it gives CASSDGQGANQPQHF.

This chain links TRBV9 with TRBJ2-7; 7 bases agree with TRBD1. Germline V gene sequence: CDR1 SGDLS, CDR2 YYNGEE. This CDR3 contains 15 residues. V shed 2 bases, J shed 2 bases, and the junction held 7 bases outside the gene matches. The CDR3 region is CASSVRPGTAYEQYF. In DNA form, the CDR3 reads TGTGCCAGCAGCGTCCGCCCCGGGACAGCCTACGAGCAGTACTTC.

The chain links TRBV24-1 to TRBJ2-1, with a possible D match to TRBD2 (5 bases). V gave up 1 base and J gave up 12 bases, with 6 bases separating them. Germline-derived CDR1 and CDR2 are KGHDR and SFDVKD. CDR3 size: 11 residues. The CDR3 spells CATSDFGGQFF. For the CDR3, the DNA is TGTGCCACCAGTGATTTCGGAGGGCAGTTCTTC.

This chain links TRBV6-5 with TRBJ2-3; 16 bases are shared with TRBD2. CDR1 is MNHEY, CDR2 SVGAGI, per germline. The CDR3 runs to 15 residues. Germline trimming cut 8 bases from V and 5 bases from J; bases unmatched to any gene: 4. CDR3 in amino acids: CASGTSGRAIDTQYF. In DNA, the CDR3 is TGTGCCAGCGGGACTAGCGGGAGGGCAATAGATACGCAGTATTTT.

V and J are TRBV4-3 and TRBJ2-1; perhaps TRBD2 as D (7 bases). The germline V gene encodes CDR1 LGHNA and CDR2 YSLEER. V dropped 4 bases and J dropped 8 bases, with 24 bases sitting between them. This CDR3 is built from 17 residues. CDR3 in DNA: TGCGCCAGCAGCCTCAGATCTGGTCCGGGGGGCGGTGATGAGCAGTTCTTC. It encodes CASSLRSGPGGGDEQFF.

The V call is TRBV6-5, the J call TRBJ2-5; D is ambiguous. Trimming shortened V by 8 bases and J by 5 bases, and 6 bases separated the two germline ends. The germline gives CDR1 MNHEY, CDR2 SVGAGI. This CDR3 has 10 amino acids. The CDR3 nucleotides read TGTGCCAGCGGCTTTGAGACCCAGTACTTC. Translated: CASGFETQYF.